The 27 T cell receptor beta chains presented below share a single source sample, sequenced in a study of shared clonotypes between healthy human individuals. Naivety among CD8 cells was defined by CD45RO negativity and positive CCR7 selection, thereby excluding terminally differentiated effector memory CD45RA+ cells. The method was immunoSEQ multiplex PCR; TCRdb's version includes in-frame clones alone and lacks a portion of them. The data show around 2,000,000 clones, roughly 95% seen once. Sequencing was done on a sample of naive CD8+ T cells sorted from blood. The origin of the receptors is a man younger than 35 in good health.

This sequence joins TRBV19 and TRBJ1-5; weak D call: TRBD1 (5 bases). V shed 0 bases and J shed 0 bases, with 9 bases lying between them. This CDR3 has 16 amino acids. The germline V gene encodes CDR1 LNHDA and CDR2 SQIVND (reference sequence). CDR3 loop: CASSIEGGYSNQPQHF. The CDR3 nucleotides are TGTGCCAGTAGTATAGAGGGGGGGTATAGCAATCAGCCCCAGCATTTT.

The chain has TRBV7-8 and TRBJ2-3; the match to TRBD2 covers 13 bases. The J segment lost 1 base and the V segment lost 1 base, leaving 5 bases of the junction unmatched. The CDR3 sequence is 18 residues long. CDR1 is SGHVS, CDR2 FQNEAQ, per germline. Here the CDR3 reads CASSLVLAGGIGTDTQYF. DNA for the CDR3: TGTGCCAGCAGCTTAGTACTAGCGGGAGGGATTGGCACAGATACGCAGTATTTT.

The CDR3: CAWSVGGAGAFF. CDR3 nucleotide sequence: TGTGCCTGGAGTGTAGGGGGGGCAGGAGCTTTCTTT. This rearrangement joins TRBV30 to TRBJ1-1; D possibly corresponds to TRBD1 (6 bases). The ends were cut back, 0 bases at V and 10 bases at J, with 12 bases in the middle. Per germline, CDR1 GTSNPN and CDR2 SVGIG (reference sequence). This CDR3 has 12 residues.

Here the CDR3 reads CASRYRVDNQPQHF. The CDR3 DNA is TGTGCCAGCAGATACAGGGTTGACAATCAGCCCCAGCATTTT. The chain combines TRBV6-1 with TRBJ1-5; possibly TRBD1 for D (6 bases). Per germline, CDR1 MNHNS and CDR2 SASEGT. The CDR3 runs 14 residues. Trimming pared 6 bases from V and 3 bases from J, leaving 12 bases between.

The CDR3 region has the DNA TGTGCCAGCAGCGACCCAGGGGACCGTAATGAGCAGTTCTTC. This codes for CASSDPGDRNEQFF. The chain recombines TRBV9 with TRBJ2-1; tentatively, D is TRBD1 (6 bases). The CDR3 has 14 amino acids. V dropped 3 bases and J dropped 7 bases, with 14 bases sitting between them. The germline gives CDR1 SGDLS, CDR2 YYNGEE.

The rearrangement joins TRBV29-1 to TRBJ2-7, with TRBD1 matching 12 bases. V gave up 6 bases and J gave up 4 bases; unmatched junction bases: 7. The CDR3 runs to 14 residues. CDR1 SQVTM and CDR2 ANQGSEA come from the germline V gene. CDR3 coding DNA: TGCAGCGTGACCGGGACAGGGGGCAGGTACGAGCAGTACTTC. Its protein is CSVTGTGGRYEQYF.

In this sample, this clone turned up once. The chain links TRBV7-9 to TRBJ2-7; 10 bases are shared with TRBD2. The CDR3 length is 16 residues. Per germline, CDR1 SEHNR and CDR2 FQNEAQ (reference sequence). The trim removed 5 bases at V and 3 bases at J, leaving 10 bases unmatched. CDR3 nucleotide sequence: TGTGCCAGCAGCCCCCCCGGGTCTAGCGGGAGCTACGAGCAGTACTTC. It specifies CASSPPGSSGSYEQYF.

J is TRBJ2-7 and V is TRBV6-4; D is unclear. The CDR3 spans 13 residues. Per the germline V gene, CDR1 is MRHNA and CDR2 is SNTAGT. Trimming pared 0 bases from V and 6 bases from J, leaving 9 bases between. The CDR3 coding sequence is TGTGCCAGCAGTGACTCTTTGGGTGCCGAGCAGTACTTC. This codes for CASSDSLGAEQYF.

The rearrangement uses TRBV5-4 and TRBJ2-2; D remains unclear. The V end was cut by 6 bases, the J end by 4 bases, with 4 bases between. Germline V gives CDR1 SGHNT, CDR2 YYREEE (reference sequence). The CDR3 is 11 residues long. CDR3 region: CASTSTGELFF. CDR3 coding DNA: TGTGCCAGCACCTCCACCGGGGAGCTGTTTTTT.

The chain joins TRBV9 to TRBJ2-3, with D perhaps TRBD2 (6 bases). The CDR3 totals 15 residues. V dropped 4 bases and J dropped 0 bases, with 12 bases sitting between them. Germline V gene lookup returns CDR1 SGDLS and CDR2 YYNGEE. The CDR3 DNA sequence: TGTGCCAGCAGCTTGGGGGGATCTAGCACAGATACGCAGTATTTT. Residues: CASSLGGSSTDTQYF.

The chain is built from TRBV2 and TRBJ2-5, with D tentatively TRBD2 (5 bases). From germline, CDR1 is SNHLY and CDR2 FYNNEI. V lost 3 bases and J lost 2, with 22 bases in between. CDR3 length: 18 residues. The DNA of the CDR3 is TGTGCCAGCAGTGACCGGGAACCCCCTACGGTCATTCAAGAGACCCAGTACTTC. Translation: CASSDREPPTVIQETQYF.

The gene calls are TRBV29-1 and TRBJ1-2; no definite D call. V was clipped by 5 bases and J by 8 bases, with 9 bases between them. CDR1 and CDR2 (germline): SQVTM, ANQGSEA. The CDR3 contains 10 residues. The CDR3 DNA reads as TGCAGCGTTAGGGCCTGGGGCTACACCTTC. Its protein is CSVRAWGYTF.

This clone was observed once. The chain links TRBV6-6 to TRBJ2-7; no definite D call. The CDR3 sequence is 12 residues long. Germline V lookup: CDR1 MNHNY, CDR2 SVGAGI (reference sequence). Trimming removed 7 bases at V and 5 bases at J, with 12 bases between. CDR3 nucleotide sequence: TGTGCCAGCACCCCAGGCCGCGACGAGCAGTACTTC. This codes for CASTPGRDEQYF.

The chain joins TRBV5-1 to TRBJ2-2; 9 bases are shared with TRBD1. CDR1 is SGHRS and CDR2 is YFSETQ in the germline V gene. With V trimmed by 3 bases and J by 4 bases, 4 bases remained unmatched. This CDR3 region has 15 residues. CDR3 loop: CASSSGQGITGELFF. The CDR3 DNA sequence: TGCGCCAGCAGCTCGGGACAGGGAATCACCGGGGAGCTGTTTTTT.

The chain joins TRBV4-1 to TRBJ1-2; 7 bases align to TRBD1. After removal of 4 bases from V and 5 bases from J, the junction contained 10 bases not matched to a gene. CDR1 is MGHRA and CDR2 is YSYEKL in the germline V gene. The CDR3 is 15 amino acids. CDR3 region: CASSPNRDRDYGYTF. The CDR3 region has the DNA TGCGCCAGCAGCCCAAACCGGGACAGAGATTATGGCTACACCTTC.

Notes on this clone: The same CDR3 is also encoded by other DNA sequences in this sample. This chain joins TRBV7-9 and TRBJ2-3; D is unresolved. This CDR3 is built from 14 residues. Deletions cut 1 base from V and 0 bases from J, with 5 bases between. Germline V gives CDR1 SEHNR, CDR2 FQNEAQ (reference sequence). The CDR3 DNA sequence: TGTGCCAGCAGCTTAGTCGGTAGCACAGATACGCAGTATTTT. Translation gives CASSLVGSTDTQYF.

The chain is built from TRBV30 and TRBJ1-6; no clear D. Germline V lookup: CDR1 GTSNPN, CDR2 SVGIG (reference sequence). V gave up 0 bases and J gave up 7 bases, with 10 bases separating them. This CDR3 spans 14 amino acids. The CDR3, as DNA: TGTGCCTGGAGTGTTGGAGTCGGCAATTCACCCCTCCACTTT. It encodes CAWSVGVGNSPLHF.

This clone was found once. The rearrangement uses TRBV2 and TRBJ2-7, with D perhaps TRBD2 (5 bases). Trimming shortened V by 9 bases and J by 2 bases, and 14 bases separated the two germline ends. CDR3 length equals 13 residues. The V gene's germline CDR1 is SNHLY and CDR2 FYNNEI. The CDR3, as DNA: TGTGCCAGTAGGATTGGAGGCCCCTACGAGCAGTACTTC. Encoded protein: CASRIGGPYEQYF. Full variable domain (outside the CDR3, taken from reference TRBV2 and TRBJ2-7): EPEVTQTPSHQVTQMGQEVILRCVPISNHLYFYWYRQILGQKVEFLVSFYNNEISEKSEIFDDQFSVERPDGSNFTLKIRSTKLEDSAMYFCASRIGGPYEQYFGPGTRLTVT.

The sample holds one count of this clone. The chain has TRBV11-2 and TRBJ1-2; the match to TRBD1 covers 7 bases. Trimming removed 3 bases from V and 3 bases from J; junction bases left unmatched: 7. The CDR3 runs 15 residues. Germline CDR1 SGHAT, CDR2 FQNNGV. Written as DNA, the CDR3 is TGTGCCAGCAGCTTGTCAGGGGACAGTCACTATGGCTACACCTTC. Amino acid sequence: CASSLSGDSHYGYTF.

J is TRBJ1-6 and V is TRBV9; D not resolved. V was pared by 0 bases and J by 0 bases, with 10 bases between. Germline V gene data show CDR1 as SGDLS and CDR2 as YYNGEE. CDR3 length: 17 residues. CDR3 nucleotides: TGTGCCAGCAGCGTAGATGGAGCGAGCTCCTATAATTCACCCCTCCACTTT. Translation gives CASSVDGASSYNSPLHF.

This sequence joins TRBV6-6 and TRBJ2-1; the D gene is possibly TRBD2 (5 bases). V was clipped by 5 bases and J by 1 base, with 15 bases between them. This CDR3 region has 16 residues. Looked up from germline, CDR1 is MNHNY and CDR2 is SVGAGI (reference sequence). CDR3 region: CASSPFAGSSYNEQFF. CDR3 in DNA: TGTGCCAGCAGTCCTTTCGCGGGCTCGTCCTACAATGAGCAGTTCTTC.

In its sample, this clone was seen once. This specimen includes other DNA sequences encoding the same CDR3. This chain links TRBV9 with TRBJ2-3; D is tentatively TRBD1 or TRBD2 (5 bases each). Trimming stripped 4 bases from V and 6 bases from J, with 9 bases between. CDR3 length: 12 amino acids. CDR1 is SGDLS and CDR2 is YYNGEE in the germline V gene. CDR3 nucleotide sequence: TGTGCCAGCAGCCCTGGGACCGATACGCAGTATTTT. Its translation is CASSPGTDTQYF.

About this clone: Different DNA sequences within this sample yield the same CDR3. The V and J genes are TRBV6-5 and TRBJ1-1, with a weak D call TRBD1 (5 bases). The V and J ends lost 6 bases and 4 bases respectively, with 12 bases between them. This CDR3 region has 13 residues. Germline V gene sequence: CDR1 MNHEY, CDR2 SVGAGI. The CDR3 sequence is CASSPTGGTEAFF. For the CDR3, the DNA is TGTGCCAGCAGCCCTACGGGGGGCACTGAAGCTTTCTTT.

The chain recombines TRBV5-1 with TRBJ2-5; D gene unclear. The CDR3 runs to 16 residues. Germline-derived CDR1 and CDR2 are SGHRS and YFSETQ. V was shortened by 0 bases and J by 4 bases, with 16 bases between the two germline ends. CDR3 sequence (DNA): TGCGCCAGCAGCTTGGAAGGGTCTGCCAAGCTAGAGACCCAGTACTTC. Translating gives CASSLEGSAKLETQYF.

The rearrangement uses TRBV7-9 and TRBJ1-4; no reliable D call. The CDR3 length is 14 residues. V was clipped by 5 bases and J by 4 bases, with 11 bases between them. Per the germline V gene, CDR1 is SEHNR and CDR2 is FQNEAQ (reference sequence). CDR3 coding DNA: TGTGCCAGCAGCGGAGGGTCCCTTAATGAAAAACTGTTTTTT. Protein product: CASSGGSLNEKLFF.

The chain links TRBV11-2 to TRBJ2-7; D gene ambiguous. The CDR3 has 14 residues. Germline-derived CDR1 and CDR2 are SGHAT and FQNNGV. V shed 0 bases and J shed 1 base, with 7 bases lying between them. This chain's CDR3 is CASSLELASYEQYF. Written as DNA, the CDR3 is TGTGCCAGCAGCTTAGAATTAGCTTCCTACGAGCAGTACTTC.

This chain uses TRBV10-2 with TRBJ2-1, with 11 bases identical to TRBD2. Germline V gene lookup returns CDR1 WSHSY and CDR2 SAAADI. The CDR3 runs 14 residues. With V trimmed by 4 bases and J by 10 bases, 6 bases remained unmatched. The CDR3 protein is CASSAASGRNEQFF. The CDR3 region has the DNA TGCGCCAGCAGTGCTGCTAGCGGGAGGAACGAGCAGTTCTTC.